These 9 T cell receptor beta chains were all obtained from the same sample, sequenced in a study of T-cell memory formation after mild COVID-19. TCRdb called the 5' RACE reads again in MiXCR, with one record for every CDR3 protein. The table lists around 310,000 distinct CDR3 sequences, 15% to 20% of them singletons, with 20% to 25% in the top ten. Sequenced material: PBMCs or a T cell subset sorted from them (not recorded which). All receptors come from a man between 18 and 29 years old who had mild COVID-19 (a few samples of this study predate the infection). Cell type and time point are not known.

V and J are TRBV6-2 or TRBV6-3 and TRBJ1-2; D unclear. V was pared by 4 bases and J by 4 bases, with 13 bases between. The length of the CDR3 is 14 residues. From germline, CDR1 is MNHEY and CDR2 SVGEGT. As DNA, the CDR3 is TGTGCCAGCAGTTTATCCTCTACGTCCTATGGCTACACCTTC. It encodes CASSLSSTSYGYTF.

This sequence joins TRBV7-2 and TRBJ1-1; 8 bases align to TRBD1. Germline CDR1 is SGHTA and CDR2 is FQGNSA. The CDR3 spans 14 residues. The J segment lost 5 bases and the V segment lost 6 bases, leaving 8 bases of the junction unmatched. The CDR3 loop reads CASRGRGLGTEAFF. For the CDR3, the DNA is TGTGCCAGCAGAGGCAGGGGGCTGGGTACTGAAGCTTTCTTT.

This clonotype was seen a handful of times. This chain uses TRBV27 with TRBJ1-6, with D possibly being TRBD1 (6 bases). V lost 5 bases to trimming and J lost 3 bases, with 20 bases between them. Germline V CDR1 and CDR2: MNHEY, SMNVEV (reference sequence). The CDR3 is 18 residues long. The CDR3 reads CASSRTSRGVFYNSPLHF. DNA for the CDR3: TGTGCCAGCAGTAGAACCTCCAGGGGCGTTTTCTATAATTCACCCCTCCACTTT.

This chain joins TRBV3-1 and TRBJ2-1; tentatively, D is TRBD1 (5 bases). Germline loops: CDR1 LGHDT, CDR2 YNNKEL (reference sequence). This CDR3 contains 13 residues. V was cut by 4 bases and J by 6 bases, with 10 bases left in between. CDR3 nucleotide sequence: TGTGCCAGCAGCCCCTGGGGCAGCAATGAGCAGTTCTTC. This encodes CASSPWGSNEQFF.

This clonotype turned up a few times. This sequence joins TRBV4-2 and TRBJ1-6; a weak D match, TRBD1 (5 bases). Germline values: CDR1 LGHNA, CDR2 YNFKEQ. The V end was cut by 5 bases, the J end by 4 bases, with 24 bases between. The CDR3 has 19 amino acids. CDR3 in amino acids: CASSEYYGTLSGYNSPLHF. The CDR3 nucleotides read TGTGCCAGCAGCGAGTATTATGGCACCTTATCAGGGTATAATTCACCCCTCCACTTT.

The chain joins TRBV11-3 to TRBJ2-5; 12 bases are a match to TRBD2. Trimming cost V 4 bases and J 1 base; bases outside gene matches: 7. Germline V gene lookup returns CDR1 SGHNT and CDR2 YENEEA. CDR3 length: 17 residues. The CDR3 is CASSSGASGGAQETQYF. DNA of the CDR3: TGTGCCAGCAGCTCTGGGGCTAGCGGGGGGGCCCAAGAGACCCAGTACTTC.

This chain connects TRBV4-1 to TRBJ2-5; no reliable D call. The V gene's germline CDR1 is MGHRA and CDR2 YSYEKL. The V end was cut by 0 bases, the J end by 8 bases, with 10 bases between. The CDR3 sequence is 13 residues long. The DNA for the CDR3 is TGCGCCAGCAGCCAAGACGCCCTCAATACCCAGTACTTC. The encoded protein is CASSQDALNTQYF.

The chain carries TRBV20-1 and TRBJ2-3; unclear D gene. Germline CDR1 and CDR2: DFQATT and SNEGSKA (reference sequence). CDR3 size: 14 residues. The germline V and J ends were trimmed by 3 bases and 2 bases, with 12 bases remaining between them. The CDR3 here is CSASSSTFTDTQYF. The DNA of the CDR3 is TGCAGTGCTAGCTCGTCGACCTTCACAGATACGCAGTATTTT.

The chain links TRBV6-1 to TRBJ2-1; 11 bases fit TRBD1. Losses at the gene ends were 6 bases for V and 9 bases for J; bases not matched to a gene: 10. Germline V lookup: CDR1 MNHNS, CDR2 SASEGT. The CDR3 extends over 15 amino acids. The CDR3 DNA sequence: TGTGCCAGCAGCGCCCCGGGACAGGGGGGAGGTGAGCAGTTCTTC. The encoded protein is CASSAPGQGGGEQFF.